This TCR beta chain stems from a study of blood T cells in healthy people across ages. Individuals who donated were healthy Caucasians from Russia aged about 6 to 90. Trimming stripped 1 base from V and 3 bases from J, with 15 bases between. There are 16 residues in the CDR3. CDR1 is SGDLS, CDR2 YYNGEE, per germline. As regards this clonotype: Its antigen is currently unknown.

Sample-barcoded 5' priming and a J-beta primer mix drove a second PCR of roughly 6 to 12 cycles. A 12-random-nucleotide template-switch adaptor tagged each cDNA molecule. TCRdb re-called the 5' RACE reads through MiXCR, storing one row per CDR3 protein. The sample lists about 640,000 distinct CDR3 sequences, roughly 58% occurring once. Regarding the study as a whole: What prevented conclusive comparison of naive and antigen-experienced cells was that PBMCs were unsorted.

The chain links TRBV9 to TRBJ2-3; tentative D call: TRBD2 (7 bases). This receptor was identified in a man between 60 and 75 years old in good health. Sequenced input: blood. The CDR3: CASSVSAGALTDTQYF. For the CDR3, the DNA is TGTGCCAGCAGCGTAAGCGCGGGGGCCCTTACAGATACGCAGTATTTT.